A selection of T cell receptor beta chains follows, all from one sample in a study of blood T cell repertoires in COVID-19. Clones were sequenced by immunoSEQ multiplex PCR, and TCRdb holds only the in-frame ones, with some missing. The profile shows about 110,000 clones, approximately 79% of them singletons. Sequencing was done on a sample of peripheral blood. These receptors originate from a woman of 80 years or more with active or convalescent COVID-19. CDR3s include the opening cysteine and the closing phenylalanine or tryptophan. The D gene is left open where the match is weak. Expanded clones are given a class, and other clones once, few, many or no size at all.

clone size	D gene	V gene	J gene	CDR3 DNA	CDR3 protein
NA	NA	TRBV21-1	TRBJ2-7	TGTGCCAGCAGCACACCGGGACAGGGGCTGGACGAGCAGTACTTC	CASSTPGQGLDEQYF
NA	NA	TRBV7-8	TRBJ2-7	TGTGCCAGCAGCTCTCAGGGGTACCTCTCCTACGAGCAGTACTTC	CASSSQGYLSYEQYF
NA	TRBD2	TRBV3-1/TRBV3-2	TRBJ2-1	TGTGCCAGCAGCCTACGTCCCGGGACTAGCGGGAGGGCTGGCAATGAGCAGTTCTTC	CASSLRPGTSGRAGNEQFF
NA	TRBD1	TRBV9	TRBJ1-4	TGTGCCAGCAGCCCAACAACAGGGGACGCGGAAAAACTGTTTTTT	CASSPTTGDAEKLFF
once	TRBD1	TRBV2	TRBJ1-6	TGTGCCAGCAGTGTCAGGGGGACAACCCTCCACTTT	CASSVRGTTLHF
NA	TRBD2	TRBV5-4	TRBJ2-5	TGTGCCAGCAGCAGCGGACTAGCGGGGCAAGAGACCCAGTACTTC	CASSSGLAGQETQYF
NA	NA	TRBV20-1	TRBJ2-3	TGCAGTGCTAGTCGAGGGGGACAAGATACGCAGTATTTT	CSASRGGQDTQYF
NA	NA	TRBV7-2	TRBJ2-1	TGTGCCAGCAGCTTAGGATCTCTCGGGAGCAATGAGCAGTTCTTC	CASSLGSLGSNEQFF
NA	TRBD2	TRBV19	TRBJ2-5	TGTGCCAGTAGTAGCGGGAGGTGGGAGACCCAGTACTTC	CASSSGRWETQYF
NA	NA	TRBV10-3	TRBJ1-6	TGTGCCATCAGGGGGACACCCAATTCACCCCTCCACTTT	CAIRGTPNSPLHF
few	NA	TRBV6-5	TRBJ2-1	NA	CASSSSGLAYNEQFF
NA	NA	TRBV6-4	TRBJ2-1	TGTGCCAGCAGTGACCAGGGGAACACTGAGCAGTTCTTC	CASSDQGNTEQFF
few	TRBD1	TRBV28	TRBJ2-7	TGTGCCAGTACTATCAGGGGGACCTCCTACGAGCAGTACTTC	CASTIRGTSYEQYF
NA	TRBD2	TRBV5-1	TRBJ2-2	TGCGCCAGCAGCTTGGTGGGAGGGAAGAACACCGGGGAGCTGTTTTTT	CASSLVGGKNTGELFF
few	NA	TRBV5-1	TRBJ1-1	TGCGCCAGCAGCTTCGGAGGGGACACTGAAGCTTTCTTT	CASSFGGDTEAFF
NA	NA	TRBV4-2	TRBJ1-3	TGTGCCAGCAGCCCCCAGGGAAGTCTGGGAAACACCATATATTTT	CASSPQGSLGNTIYF
once	NA	TRBV28	TRBJ1-6	TGTGCCACCGCGGACAGAAACTCCTATAATTCACCCCTCCACTTT	CATADRNSYNSPLHF
NA	TRBD1	TRBV5-1	TRBJ1-2	TGCGCCAGCAGCCGGGACAGCATGGGGGGCTACACCTTC	CASSRDSMGGYTF
NA	TRBD2	TRBV27	TRBJ2-7	TGTGCCAGCAGTTTAATAGGACTAGCGGCCTACGAGCAGTACTTC	CASSLIGLAAYEQYF
few	NA	TRBV2	TRBJ1-2	TGTGCCAGCAGTCCTGAGGGCTATGGCTACACCTTC	CASSPEGYGYTF
NA	TRBD1	TRBV2	TRBJ2-3	TGTGCCAGCAGTGCCGGGACAGGGAGCACAGATACGCAGTATTTT	CASSAGTGSTDTQYF
NA	NA	TRBV4-3	TRBJ1-5	TGCGCCAGCAGCCAAGATTTCAGTAGCAATCAGCCCCAGCATTTT	CASSQDFSSNQPQHF
NA	TRBD1	TRBV19	TRBJ1-5	TGTGCCAGTACCTTGAGACAGGGGGCTCTCAGAGGTCAGCCCCAGCATTTT	CASTLRQGALRGQPQHF
NA	NA	TRBV2	TRBJ1-2	TGTGCCAGTAACAGAGAGACTAACTATGGCTACACCTTC	CASNRETNYGYTF
NA	TRBD2	TRBV28	TRBJ2-1	TGTGCCAGCAGCACCGGGACTAGCGGGCGAGGTTGTGAGCAGTTCTTC	CASSTGTSGRGCEQFF